The 28 T cell receptor beta chains listed next were all sequenced from one sample in a study of blood T cells in healthy people across ages. Through a sample-barcoded 5' primer and a J-beta primer mix, a second PCR was run for roughly 6 to 11 cycles. TCRdb fed the 5' RACE reads into MiXCR, producing one record per CDR3 protein. The sample includes about 1,400,000 distinct CDR3 sequences, around 55% of them seen just once. Sequenced: blood. These receptor sequences come from a young man in good health.

The rearrangement links TRBV24-1 to TRBJ2-3; D tentatively fits TRBD1 or TRBD2 (5 bases each). The V end was cut by 0 bases, the J end by 5 bases, with 11 bases between. Germline CDR1 KGHDR, CDR2 SFDVKD. This CDR3 has 15 residues. The CDR3 here is CATSDLERGRDTQYF. DNA of the CDR3: TGTGCCACCAGTGATTTGGAAAGGGGACGAGATACGCAGTATTTT.

The chain uses TRBV10-3 and TRBJ2-1, with D possibly matching TRBD2 (6 bases). The CDR3 length is 14 residues. The germline V gene has CDR1 ENHRY and CDR2 SYGVKD. The V end was cut by 5 bases, the J end by 2 bases, with 10 bases between. The CDR3 loop reads CAISLSGAYNEQFF. In DNA form, the CDR3 reads TGTGCCATCAGTTTGTCGGGGGCCTACAATGAGCAGTTCTTC.

The V and J genes are TRBV6-6 and TRBJ2-1; D is uncertain. CDR1 is MNHNY, CDR2 SVGAGI, per germline (reference sequence). The CDR3 sequence is 12 residues long. V was shortened by 0 bases and J by 10 bases, with 7 bases between the two germline ends. The CDR3 coding sequence is TGTGCCAGCAGTTACTCGTTCCTAGAGCAGTTCTTC. It specifies CASSYSFLEQFF.

The CDR3 loop reads CSVAWGLDEQYF. CDR3 nucleotide sequence: TGCAGCGTTGCATGGGGGCTCGACGAGCAGTACTTC. The chain uses TRBV29-1 and TRBJ2-7; possibly TRBD1 for D (6 bases). The ends were cut back, 4 bases at V and 5 bases at J, with 12 bases in the middle. This CDR3 region has 12 residues. Germline loops: CDR1 SQVTM, CDR2 ANQGSEA.

Notes on this clonotype: At one of its ends the junction is not consistent with the germline gene, which may arise from a read error. The V and J genes are TRBV7-9 and TRBJ2-2; D call uncertain. Germline CDR1 is SEHNR and CDR2 is FQNEAQ (reference sequence). The CDR3 is 14 amino acids. The chain's CDR3 is CASSLTENTGELFF. The CDR3 bases are TGTGCTAGCAGCTTAACGGAGAACACCGGGGAGCTGTTTTTT.

The chain carries TRBV7-9 and TRBJ1-2; D gene unclear. The CDR3 consists of 12 residues. The germline gives CDR1 SEHNR, CDR2 FQNEAQ (reference sequence). The V end was cut by 2 bases, the J end by 6 bases, with 7 bases between. CDR3 bases: TGTGCCAGCAGCTTATACACGGATGGCTACACCTTC. Protein product: CASSLYTDGYTF.

The chain recombines TRBV6-2 or TRBV6-3 with TRBJ1-5; 8 bases line up with TRBD1. V trimming: 3 bases; J trimming: 4 bases; junction bases outside the gene matches: 8. The CDR3 is 16 amino acids. Germline values: CDR1 MNHEY, CDR2 SVGEGT. The CDR3 region has the DNA TGTGCCAGCAGTTATGGTGGACAGGGTGGGAATCAGCCCCAGCATTTT. It is translated as CASSYGGQGGNQPQHF.

The chain has TRBV2 and TRBJ2-7, with TRBD2 identical over 14 bases. The CDR3 is 15 residues long. In germline, CDR1 is SNHLY, CDR2 FYNNEI. The trim removed 6 bases at V and 7 bases at J, leaving 8 bases unmatched. CDR3 bases: TGTGCCAGCAGGGCTGGGACTAGCGGGAGAGAAGAGCAGTACTTC. This codes for CASRAGTSGREEQYF. The entire variable domain, with the rest obtained from reference TRBV2 and TRBJ2-7, is as follows: EPEVTQTPSHQVTQMGQEVILRCVPISNHLYFYWYRQILGQKVEFLVSFYNNEISEKSEIFDDQFSVERPDGSNFTLKIRSTKLEDSAMYFCASRAGTSGREEQYFGPGTRLTVT.

V gene TRBV4-2 combines with J gene TRBJ2-5; 9 positions agree with TRBD2. This CDR3 spans 14 amino acids. With 6 bases clipped from V and 5 bases from J, the junction kept 7 bases outside the gene matches. Germline V lookup: CDR1 LGHNA, CDR2 YNFKEQ. CDR3 DNA sequence: TGTGCCAGCAGGGCGACTAGCGGCCAGGAGACCCAGTACTTC. It yields the protein CASRATSGQETQYF.

This clonotype was seen a few times. The chain employs TRBV11-2 and TRBJ2-7; 7 bases map to TRBD1. CDR3 length: 15 amino acids. V lost 3 bases and J lost 1; bases outside the gene matches: 6. Per the germline V gene, CDR1 is SGHAT and CDR2 is FQNNGV. CDR3 sequence: CASSFGTEYSYEQYF. The CDR3, as DNA: TGTGCCAGCAGCTTTGGGACAGAATATTCCTACGAGCAGTACTTC.

This clonotype has a count of ten or more. The chain joins TRBV7-9 to TRBJ1-2; D is uncertain. In germline, CDR1 is SEHNR, CDR2 FQNEAQ (reference sequence). The CDR3 is 13 amino acids. Trimming took off 0 bases at V and 4 bases at J, with 6 bases between the two ends. DNA for the CDR3: TGTGCCAGCAGCTTAGCCCGAACCTATGGCTACACCTTC. Its protein product is CASSLARTYGYTF.

The chain joins TRBV2 to TRBJ2-3; TRBD1 is a possible D gene (5 bases). V dropped 7 bases and J dropped 0 bases, with 11 bases sitting between them. Germline CDR1 and CDR2: SNHLY and FYNNEI. This CDR3 has 14 amino acids. Written as DNA, the CDR3 is TGTGCCAGCACCAGGGCACTAAGCACAGATACGCAGTATTTT. Translating gives CASTRALSTDTQYF. Full variable domain (outside the CDR3, taken from reference TRBV2 and TRBJ2-3): EPEVTQTPSHQVTQMGQEVILRCVPISNHLYFYWYRQILGQKVEFLVSFYNNEISEKSEIFDDQFSVERPDGSNFTLKIRSTKLEDSAMYFCASTRALSTDTQYFGPGTRLTVL.

This clonotype was recorded once. The V and J genes are TRBV4-2 and TRBJ2-3; D is uncertain. The V end was cut by 0 bases, the J end by 4 bases, with 11 bases between. CDR3 length: 15 residues. Germline lookup yields CDR1 LGHNA and CDR2 YNFKEQ. For the CDR3, the DNA is TGTGCCAGCAGCCAAGAGGCTGCCTTTTCAGATACGCAGTATTTT. It specifies CASSQEAAFSDTQYF.

The chain uses TRBV12-3 or TRBV12-4 and TRBJ2-1, with 13 bases matching TRBD2. The CDR3 is 15 amino acids. The V and J ends lost 6 bases and 9 bases, in that order; junction bases with no gene match: 8. The CDR3 DNA sequence: TGTGCCAGCAGGTTGAGGACTAGCGGGAGTGGTGAGCAGTTCTTC. It is translated as CASRLRTSGSGEQFF.

The chain links TRBV12-3 or TRBV12-4 to TRBJ2-5, with 11 bases matching TRBD2. The J call is doubtful: the DNA matches TRBJ2-7 better. The CDR3 is 17 amino acids. The CDR3, as DNA: TGTGCCAGCAGTTTCCTCCTCGGGACTAGCGGATTCTACGAGCAGTACTTC. Translated, it gives CASSFLLGTSGFYEQYF.

V gene TRBV20-1 combines with J gene TRBJ2-1; the D gene is possibly TRBD1 (5 bases). V shed 3 bases and J shed 0 bases, with 15 bases lying between them. The CDR3 totals 16 residues. Germline lookup yields CDR1 DFQATT and CDR2 SNEGSKA (reference sequence). This CDR3 reads CSASANRLSSYNEQFF. Written as DNA, the CDR3 is TGCAGTGCTAGTGCAAACAGGCTTAGCTCCTACAATGAGCAGTTCTTC.

This clonotype was counted a few times. V usage is TRBV27 and J usage is TRBJ2-5; D is possibly TRBD1 (7 bases). Germline CDR1 and CDR2: MNHEY and SMNVEV (reference sequence). The CDR3 has 14 amino acids. V lost 4 bases to trimming and J lost 1 base, with 10 bases between them. The CDR3 bases are TGTGCCAGCAGTTCGGAGGGGGCCCAAGAGACCCAGTACTTC. Its protein product is CASSSEGAQETQYF.

This clonotype was counted a single time. The chain links TRBV27 to TRBJ2-5; TRBD1 might be the D (6 bases). The CDR3 contains 19 residues. V shed 3 bases and J shed 4 bases, with 27 bases lying between them. Germline loops: CDR1 MNHEY, CDR2 SMNVEV (reference sequence). The CDR3: CASSFVGSGAIFGRETQYF. The CDR3 nucleotides are TGTGCCAGCAGTTTTGTCGGCTCAGGGGCGATTTTCGGTCGAGAGACCCAGTACTTC.

Details on this clonotype: The junction departs from the called germline gene at one end, perhaps through a read error. The chain employs TRBV2 and TRBJ2-3; a weak D match, TRBD1 (5 bases). CDR3 size: 14 residues. Germline V CDR1 and CDR2: SNHLY, FYNNEI. The CDR3 protein is CACRAPQGTDTQYF. The CDR3 DNA is TGTGCCTGCAGGGCTCCGCAGGGTACAGATACGCAGTATTTT.

The chain has TRBV10-3 and TRBJ1-1, with D possibly matching TRBD1 (5 bases). Germline lookup yields CDR1 ENHRY and CDR2 SYGVKD. The CDR3 contains 15 residues. Trimming shortened V by 6 bases and J by 7 bases, and 21 bases separated the two germline ends. The CDR3 coding sequence is TGTGCCATCAGGGAACGACAGACTCTGTATAGTGAAGCTTTCTTT. Its translation is CAIRERQTLYSEAFF.

The gene calls are TRBV28 and TRBJ1-5; 8 nucleotides align to TRBD1. V lost 5 bases, J lost 7 bases, and 10 bases stayed unmatched. Germline lookup yields CDR1 MDHEN and CDR2 SYDVKM. The CDR3 totals 15 residues. CDR3 bases: TGTGCCAGCAGTCCCCCCCCAGGGGGCGACCAGCCCCAGCATTTT. Its protein product is CASSPPPGGDQPQHF.

This chain uses TRBV9 with TRBJ2-3, with 13 positions matching TRBD2. The CDR3 loop spans 18 amino acids. Germline V gives CDR1 SGDLS, CDR2 YYNGEE. The V segment lost 6 bases and the J segment 1 base; nucleotides outside the gene matches: 11. CDR3 residues: CASNREGLAGPRTDTQYF. The CDR3 DNA reads as TGTGCCAGCAATCGGGAGGGACTAGCGGGACCTCGCACAGATACGCAGTATTTT.

The gene calls are TRBV12-3 or TRBV12-4 and TRBJ2-7, with a tentative D call TRBD1 (6 bases). V was clipped by 5 bases and J by 3 bases, with 14 bases between them. This CDR3 has 14 amino acids. CDR3 sequence: CASSPSVRGYEQYF. The CDR3 nucleotides are TGTGCCAGCAGTCCCTCTGTCAGGGGCTACGAGCAGTACTTC.

The rearrangement uses TRBV28 and TRBJ2-5, with TRBD2 as a possible D gene (5 bases). CDR1 is MDHEN and CDR2 is SYDVKM in the germline V gene. This CDR3 comprises 14 residues. Trimming cost V 5 bases and J 0 bases, with 10 bases left between them. CDR3 sequence reads: CASSPPGNQETQYF. CDR3 nucleotides: TGTGCCAGCAGTCCCCCGGGGAACCAAGAGACCCAGTACTTC.

CDR3 in DNA: TGTGCCAGCAGCCCCGCCCCCTTGAATGAGCAGTTCTTC. Translated: CASSPAPLNEQFF. The chain recombines TRBV7-2 with TRBJ2-1; no clear D gene. The germline V and J ends were trimmed by 5 bases and 7 bases, with 12 bases remaining between them. This CDR3 region has 13 residues. CDR1 and CDR2 (germline): SGHTA, FQGNSA.

The chain joins TRBV6-1 to TRBJ2-7; perhaps TRBD2 as D (5 bases). Germline-derived CDR1 and CDR2 are MNHNS and SASEGT. The CDR3 length is 15 residues. Trimming pared 5 bases from V and 2 bases from J, leaving 16 bases between. The CDR3 DNA reads as TGTGCCAGCAGTAAAGAAAGGGAGCCCCCCTACGAGCAGTACTTC. Translating it yields CASSKEREPPYEQYF.

The gene calls are TRBV13 and TRBJ2-1; TRBD2 matches at 8 bases. Trimming at V came to 5 bases and at J to 0 bases, leaving 6 bases not matched to a gene. The CDR3 length is 16 residues. Germline CDR1 PRHDT, CDR2 FYEKMQ (reference sequence). CDR3 in DNA: TGTGCCAGCAGCGTAACTAGCGGACCCTCCTACAATGAGCAGTTCTTC. This translates into CASSVTSGPSYNEQFF.

This clonotype was observed a handful of times. This chain uses TRBV29-1 with TRBJ2-1; weak D call: TRBD2 (6 bases). The V and J ends lost 7 bases and 2 bases respectively, with 15 bases between them. In germline, CDR1 is SQVTM, CDR2 ANQGSEA. This CDR3 has 14 amino acids. The CDR3 nucleotides read TGCAGCGCCGAAGGGACTGGGACCTACAATGAGCAGTTCTTC. It codes for CSAEGTGTYNEQFF.